These 14 T cell receptor beta chains were all obtained from the same sample, sequenced in a study of blood T cell repertoires in COVID-19. Data came from immunoSEQ multiplex PCR; TCRdb stores just in-frame clones and leaves some out. This sample carries 650,000 to 800,000 clones, 85% to 90% of them seen once, and the ten largest clones take roughly 0.25%. Source material: peripheral blood. The source of these receptors is a woman between 18 and 29 years old with acute or convalescent COVID-19.

This chain connects TRBV5-1 to TRBJ2-3; D perhaps matches TRBD2 (6 bases). V lost 3 bases and J lost 6, with 20 bases in between. The CDR3 runs 16 residues. The germline CDR1 and CDR2 sequences are SGHRS and YFSETQ. CDR3 protein: CASSYNPGLGGDTQYF. The CDR3 DNA follows: TGCGCCAGCAGCTATAATCCGGGACTCGGAGGGGATACGCAGTATTTT.

This chain uses TRBV3-1 (or the pseudogene TRBV3-2) with TRBJ2-2, with 12 bases fitting TRBD2. The CDR3 runs 16 residues. From germline, CDR1 is LGHDT and CDR2 YNNKEL (reference sequence). V lost 4 bases, J lost 7 bases, and 7 bases stayed unmatched. CDR3 DNA: TGTGCCAGCAGCCGTCTAGCGGGGGGGCCTGGCGGGGAGCTGTTTTTT. It encodes CASSRLAGGPGGELFF.

The chain combines TRBV7-2 with TRBJ1-6; 8 nucleotides agree with TRBD1. CDR1 is SGHTA and CDR2 is FQGNSA in the germline V gene. The CDR3 runs to 15 residues. Trimming at V came to 3 bases and at J to 9 bases, leaving 7 bases not matched to a gene. This CDR3 is CASSLSADRVSPLHF. CDR3 DNA: TGTGCCAGCAGCTTGTCCGCGGACAGGGTTTCACCCCTCCACTTT.

This clone was recorded a few times. J is TRBJ1-6 and V is TRBV11-2; no firm D call. V was clipped by 2 bases and J by 9 bases, with 20 bases between them. The CDR3 is made up of 17 amino acids. Germline V CDR1 and CDR2: SGHAT, FQNNGV. The CDR3 spells CASSLLGWALTVSPLHF. CDR3 in DNA: TGTGCCAGCAGCTTACTGGGCTGGGCTTTAACGGTTTCACCCCTCCACTTT. Supplemented by reference TRBV11-2 and TRBJ1-6, the full variable domain reads EAGVAQSPRYKIIEKRQSVAFWCNPISGHATLYWYQQILGQGPKLLIQFQNNGVVDDSQLPKDRFSAERLKGVDSTLKIQPAKLEDSAVYLCASSLLGWALTVSPLHFGNGTRLTVT.

This clone has only one observation. The rearrangement uses TRBV10-3 and TRBJ2-2; D perhaps matches TRBD1 (6 bases). V was shortened by 6 bases and J by 0 bases, with 14 bases between the two germline ends. CDR1 and CDR2 from the germline V gene are ENHRY and SYGVKD. This CDR3 contains 16 residues. CDR3 loop: CAIRATGTTNTGELFF. CDR3 bases: TGTGCCATCAGGGCTACCGGGACAACGAACACCGGGGAGCTGTTTTTT.

The genes are TRBV6-2 or TRBV6-3 and TRBJ2-7; TRBD2 aligns across 10 bases. The CDR3 extends over 17 amino acids. Germline V lookup: CDR1 MNHEY, CDR2 SVGEGT. With 4 bases clipped from V and 0 bases from J, the junction kept 9 bases outside the gene matches. CDR3 sequence reads: CASSSISGTSVSYEQYF. CDR3 bases: TGTGCCAGCAGTTCTATCTCCGGGACTAGCGTCTCCTACGAGCAGTACTTC.

The chain has TRBV11-3 and TRBJ2-1, with D tentatively TRBD1 (6 bases). Trimming cost V 5 bases and J 6 bases, with 8 bases left between them. The CDR3 is 12 residues long. Germline assignment: CDR1 SGHNT and CDR2 YENEEA. CDR3 loop: CASSPTGNEQFF. Written as DNA, the CDR3 is TGTGCCAGCAGCCCGACAGGCAATGAGCAGTTCTTC.

J is TRBJ1-5 and V is TRBV5-1; possible D gene TRBD1, 5 bases. V was cut by 2 bases and J by 5 bases, with 8 bases left in between. Germline V gene data show CDR1 as SGHRS and CDR2 as YFSETQ. The CDR3 contains 13 residues. The CDR3 loop is CASSLQVDQPQHF. The CDR3 DNA is TGCGCCAGCAGCTTACAGGTGGATCAGCCCCAGCATTTT.

The V call is TRBV7-6, the J call TRBJ1-6, with 7 bases matching TRBD1. V lost 4 bases, J lost 6 bases, and 3 bases stayed unmatched. The CDR3 covers 14 residues. The V gene's germline CDR1 is SGHVS and CDR2 FNYEAQ. The CDR3 DNA follows: TGTGCCAGCAGCTCCCGGGACAGTAATTCACCCCTCCACTTT. Residues: CASSSRDSNSPLHF.

The chain has TRBV30 and TRBJ2-6; D gene ambiguous. Trimming took off 5 bases at V and 0 bases at J, with 8 bases between the two ends. CDR1 and CDR2 from the germline V gene are GTSNPN and SVGIG (reference sequence). This CDR3 comprises 14 residues. In nucleotides, the CDR3 is TGTGCCTGGGACACAGACTCTGGGGCCAACGTCCTGACTTTC. Translating it yields CAWDTDSGANVLTF.

The rearrangement links TRBV27 to TRBJ1-5; D gene unclear. The CDR3 is 14 residues long. Germline lookup yields CDR1 MNHEY and CDR2 SMNVEV (reference sequence). The germline V and J ends were trimmed by 3 bases and 3 bases, with 9 bases remaining between them. The CDR3 nucleotides read TGTGCCAGCAGTTTGGGGAGCTTCAATCAGCCCCAGCATTTT. Its protein product is CASSLGSFNQPQHF.

The chain has TRBV18 and TRBJ1-2; a possible D gene is TRBD1 (5 bases). V lost 2 bases and J 6 bases, leaving 25 bases between the germline ends. The CDR3 runs 18 residues. The germline CDR1 and CDR2 sequences are KGHSH and LQKENI. CDR3 in amino acids: CASSPVQGSQGNTDGYTF. CDR3 nucleotides: TGTGCCAGCTCACCAGTCCAGGGCAGCCAAGGGAATACGGATGGCTACACCTTC.

CDR3: CASSSREPKGRLGITEAFF. The CDR3 DNA reads TGCGCCAGCAGCTCCAGGGAACCCAAAGGGCGGCTTGGAATCACTGAAGCTTTCTTT. This chain links TRBV4-1 with TRBJ1-1, with D possibly being TRBD1 (5 bases). The CDR3 has 19 residues. V gave up 5 bases and J gave up 4 bases, with 29 bases separating them. Germline CDR1 is MGHRA and CDR2 is YSYEKL.

On this clone itself: Other DNA sequences in the sample encode the same CDR3. This rearrangement joins TRBV5-6 to TRBJ1-1, with D possibly TRBD1 on 5 matching bases. CDR1 SGHDT and CDR2 YYEEEE come from the germline V gene. CDR3 length: 13 residues. Between the trimmed V and J ends, which lost 1 base and 4 bases, there was a span of 8 bases. Written as DNA, the CDR3 is TGTGCCAGCAGCTTGAATAGGGGCACTGAAGCTTTCTTT. This codes for CASSLNRGTEAFF.